This TCR beta chain was sequenced for a study of response to subunit inactivated influenza vaccine. General study results and limits: Only a handful of new T cells, the authors suggested, are recruited with each seasonal influenza vaccination.

TCRdb fed the RT-PCR reads into MiXCR, producing one record per CDR3 protein. This table has more than 200,000 distinct CDR3 sequences, about 12% appearing once. CDR1 is KGHDR, CDR2 SFDVKD, per germline. CDR3 length: 13 residues. The V and J ends lost 0 bases and 5 bases respectively, with 6 bases between them. This clonotype has ten or more counts. Its matching antigen is unknown. The sequence was collected from a man aged 45-65 years who received an inactivated influenza vaccine. The gene calls are TRBV24-1 and TRBJ1-2; D gene unclear. The sequencing used non-naive T cells sorted from PBMCs, collected roughly 15 days before vaccination. CDR3 sequence reads: CATSDLYGYGYTF. CDR3 nucleotides: TGTGCCACCAGTGATTTGTACGGGTATGGCTACACCTTC.